What follows is one T cell receptor beta chain and its context. The clone's antigen remains unknown. No much larger clone exists at a distance of one base, and base qualities are not known. This sample stems from a study of T cells in Graves' hyperthyroidism and ophthalmopathy (dated by TCRdb to about 2019). Context from the whole study: Peripheral blood was sampled at the time of initial diagnosis, prior to any treatment. To identify TCR V-J signatures that set the groups apart, the researchers used a discovery cohort of 100 patients, made up of approximately 43 with Graves' ophthalmopathy and some 56 with stable Graves' hyperthyroidism. An independent validation cohort of 18 to 20 hyperthyroidism patients and approximately 15 patients who later progressed to ophthalmopathy tested prospective prediction of ophthalmopathy. The roughly 94 discovery patients were randomly divided into training and test sets at a 7:3 ratio. In over five Graves' hyperthyroidism patients, the study also compared T-cell repertoires from thyroid tissue with T-cell repertoires from blood. Once sampling was done, hyperthyroidism patients were given methimazole at a starting dose of 30 mg daily, whereas ophthalmopathy patients were given high-dose intravenous methylprednisolone. The paper reports TCR Vbeta CDR3 sequencing of over 120 peripheral blood samples: under 45 ophthalmopathy, around 80 hyperthyroidism and around 17 progressor patients.

The CDR3 goes from the cysteine to the phenylalanine over 16 residues. The CDR3 DNA has 48 bases and is translated from base 1. CDR1 and CDR2, per the germline V gene, are SGHTA and FQGNSA. Trimming takes 5 bases off V and 0 bases off J; junction bases not matched to a gene: 3. Overall study outcomes, separate from this receptor: Most expanded thyroid clonotypes (frequency above 0.001) were also found in blood, which suggests that blood repertoires may mirror thyroid immune responses. In validation, progression to ophthalmopathy was predicted by the model with 70.59% sensitivity and just over 72% specificity, a median of 6.5 months before onset. In cross-validation, a model built on a 13 V-J signature told ophthalmopathy apart from stable hyperthyroidism with 85% to 90% sensitivity and around 81% specificity, and in testing the same model reached 80%/75%. Sample size was not statistically predetermined, and investigators were not blinded to group allocation.

The TCR beta CDR3 regions were amplified from RNA transcripts. The TCR CDR3 was subjected to a first round of RT-PCR using the HTBI primer set and the Qiagen OneStep RT-PCR kit. Libraries were constructed in a second round of multiplex PCR, after which size selection and purification were carried out. Paired-end sequencing of the libraries was performed with 100 bp reads on an Illumina HiSeq2000. Regarding the original processing steps: SOAPnuke was used to process the raw data, throwing out any read that contained adapters or uncalled bases, had a mean Phred below 15, or lacked an exact constant-primer or identifier match. COPE v1.2.5 was used to merge high-quality paired reads, and clonotypes were defined as unique nucleotide sequences. MiTCR v1.1 was used to align the clonotypes against IMGT TRBV, TRBD and TRBJ reference segments. Only V-J combinations with frequency above 0.0001, covering 99.2% of repertoires, were analysed. The TCS score was defined as F50 (clonal expansion) divided by E x V (chaos), with BLOSUM62-based TCRdist calculated between CDR3 peptides within each V-J. Welch's t-statistics and random forest reduced approximately 520 V-J features to some 14, which were used in a naive Bayes classifier (R e1071). The raw public reads went through TCRdb reprocessing: fastp at Q25, MiXCR clone calling, in-frame beta chains kept. Rows matching on CDR3 protein sequence are summarized as one entry with the most common DNA and genes. Here the V and J calls rest on TCRdb's processing, not on the authors' analysis. A total of 250,000 to 300,000 distinct CDR3 sequences appear in this sample, roughly an eighth of them only once. Under 8% of the sample lies in the top ten.

Stable Graves' hyperthyroidism was defined as the absence of progression to ophthalmopathy over 18 months of follow-up. The hyperthyroidism patients were between 18 and 65 years old and newly diagnosed, with a disease duration of less than 2 months. Exclusion was applied to patients with uncontrolled infections, other autoimmune diseases, pregnancy or lactation. Clinical symptoms, serum thyroxine and TRAb, thyroid ultrasound, and orbital computed tomography formed the basis for the diagnoses. PBMCs were separated from under 11 ml of fresh peripheral blood using Ficoll-Paque density gradient centrifugation. Total RNA was extracted using Trizol reagent, and RNA quality was assessed on an Agilent 2100 Bioanalyzer.

Rearrangement joined TRBV7-2 to TRBJ2-1, with TRBD2 identical over 11 junction bases. This clonotype was obtained from a woman in her thirties or forties with Graves' hyperthyroidism. The sample was blood. The DNA sequence reads TGTGCCAGCAGCCTGGGACTAGCGGTCTCCTACAATGAGCAGTTCTTC. Its product reads: CASSLGLAVSYNEQFF.